The present entry profiles one T cell receptor (beta chain) with its context. Profiled with immunoSEQ multiplex PCR; TCRdb holds only in-frame clones, not every one. The sample records roughly 40,000 clones, approximately 92% being singletons. The data belong to a study of ipilimumab plus nivolumab after autologous stem cell transplantation. For the study at large: Typical patient got a handful of ipilimumab doses and about eight nivolumab doses (median).

Starting 14 to 28 days after autologous transplant, ipilimumab 1 mg/kg was given. Germline CDR1 reads SGHVS; CDR2 reads FNYEAQ. Trimming shortened V by 1 base and J by 3 bases, and 10 bases separated the two germline ends. The CDR3 spans 14 residues. J is TRBJ2-7 and V is TRBV7-6; tentatively, D is TRBD2 (5 bases). The clonotype comes from a male donor with multiple myeloma. The material sequenced was PBMCs, taken in a trial of ipilimumab plus nivolumab as post-transplant consolidation. The DNA for the CDR3 is TGTGCCAGCAGCTTAGGGTCGGACTTCTACGAGCAGTACTTC. It translates to CASSLGSDFYEQYF.